Following are 18 T cell receptor beta chains from one sample sequenced in a study of blood T cell repertoires in COVID-19. Only in-frame clones appear in the TCRdb table, and some are missing; sequencing was by immunoSEQ multiplex PCR. The sample lists about 71,000 clones; approximately 80% were seen once. The sequenced sample was peripheral blood. The source is a man aged 65-85 years with acute or convalescent COVID-19.

This clone was observed many times. The chain uses TRBV2 and TRBJ1-5; 8 positions match TRBD1. Losses at the gene ends were 6 bases for V and 5 bases for J; bases not matched to a gene: 12. This CDR3 contains 16 residues. From germline, CDR1 is SNHLY and CDR2 FYNNEI. The CDR3 here is CASSFHPTGDHQPQHF. CDR3 sequence (DNA): TGTGCCAGCAGCTTCCACCCGACAGGGGACCATCAGCCCCAGCATTTT.

The genes are TRBV2 and TRBJ2-3; D might be TRBD2 (7 bases). Germline assignment: CDR1 SNHLY and CDR2 FYNNEI. V lost 6 bases, J lost 2 bases, and 12 bases lay in between. CDR3 length equals 14 residues. CDR3 sequence: CASSEGGYTDTQYF. CDR3 DNA sequence: TGTGCCAGCAGCGAGGGGGGGTACACAGATACGCAGTATTTT.

A single count supports this clone. The chain is built from TRBV3-1 (or the pseudogene TRBV3-2) and TRBJ2-2; 10 positions match TRBD2. Germline CDR1 is LGHDT and CDR2 is YNNKEL (reference sequence). With 6 bases clipped from V and 6 bases from J, the junction kept 1 base outside the gene matches. The CDR3 spans 13 residues. The CDR3 bases are TGTGCCAGCAGACTAGCGGGGTCCGGGGAGCTGTTTTTT. It specifies CASRLAGSGELFF.

This chain links TRBV6-5 with TRBJ2-7, with 11 bases identical to TRBD2. This CDR3 spans 14 amino acids. Germline CDR1 reads MNHEY; CDR2 reads SVGAGI. Trimming at V came to 7 bases and at J to 4 bases, leaving 6 bases not matched to a gene. CDR3 sequence (DNA): TGTGCCAGCACCATGGGACTAGCGGTATACGAGCAGTACTTC. The encoded protein is CASTMGLAVYEQYF.

The genes are TRBV9 and TRBJ2-1, with TRBD2 as a possible D gene (7 bases). Deletions cut 5 bases from V and 5 bases from J, with 14 bases between. Germline V gene lookup returns CDR1 SGDLS and CDR2 YYNGEE. The CDR3 has 14 residues. The CDR3 DNA sequence: TGTGCCAGCAGTGGGGGGGCACCTCACAATGAGCAGTTCTTC. Residues: CASSGGAPHNEQFF. Combining the CDR3 with reference TRBV9 and TRBJ2-1 gives the whole variable domain DSGVTQTPKHLITATGQRVTLRCSPRSGDLSVYWYQQSLDQGLQFLIQYYNGEERAKGNILERFSAQQFPDLHSELNLSSLELGDSALYFCASSGGAPHNEQFFGPGTRLTVL.

In its sample, this clone was seen once. The chain recombines TRBV27 with TRBJ1-1; D is unresolved. The CDR3 consists of 13 residues. Germline assignment: CDR1 MNHEY and CDR2 SMNVEV (reference sequence). The ends were cut back, 6 bases at V and 1 base at J, with 9 bases in the middle. CDR3 nucleotide sequence: TGTGCCAGCAGGCCACACCAGAACACTGAAGCTTTCTTT. Translating it yields CASRPHQNTEAFF.

This clone appeared a few times. Other DNA sequences in this specimen translate into the identical CDR3. This sequence joins TRBV11-3 and TRBJ2-7, with 7 bases that match TRBD1. Unmatched junction bases numbered 5, after V lost 5 bases and J lost 1 base. The CDR3 runs to 14 residues. In germline, CDR1 is SGHNT, CDR2 YENEEA. CDR3 DNA: TGTGCCAGCAGCCCAAGACAGGGTTCCTACGAGCAGTACTTC. It translates to CASSPRQGSYEQYF.

The chain links TRBV11-2 to TRBJ2-4, with 7 nucleotides matching TRBD1. CDR3 length equals 13 residues. The junction had 2 bases not matched to a gene; V was cut back by 3 bases and J by 6 bases. Germline V gene sequence: CDR1 SGHAT, CDR2 FQNNGV. CDR3 loop: CASSLGTANIQYF. The CDR3 DNA sequence: TGTGCCAGCAGCTTGGGGACAGCAAACATTCAGTACTTC.

This sequence joins TRBV2 and TRBJ1-1; D gene ambiguous. In germline, CDR1 is SNHLY, CDR2 FYNNEI. CDR3 length equals 14 residues. The V and J ends lost 5 bases and 1 base respectively, with 11 bases between them. CDR3 in amino acids: CASSLSLGNTEAFF. In DNA form, the CDR3 reads TGTGCCAGCAGTCTATCGCTAGGGAACACTGAAGCTTTCTTT.

V is TRBV9 and J is TRBJ2-7; 9 bases fit TRBD2. V shed 3 bases, J shed 3 bases, and the junction held 7 bases outside the gene matches. Germline CDR1 is SGDLS and CDR2 is YYNGEE. This CDR3 comprises 15 residues. The CDR3 is CASSGLRGGLYEQYF. CDR3 coding DNA: TGTGCCAGCAGCGGCCTGCGGGGGGGGCTCTACGAGCAGTACTTC.

This clone appeared once. The chain carries TRBV11-3 and TRBJ2-1; 8 bases are a match to TRBD1. The CDR3 loop spans 16 amino acids. From germline, CDR1 is SGHNT and CDR2 YENEEA. The J segment lost 3 bases and the V segment lost 5 bases, leaving 9 bases of the junction unmatched. The CDR3 here is CASSPGAGGGYNEQFF. The CDR3 coding sequence is TGTGCCAGCAGCCCGGGGGCAGGGGGCGGCTACAATGAGCAGTTCTTC. The full variable domain, completed using reference TRBV11-3 and TRBJ2-1, is EAGVVQSPRYKIIEKKQPVAFWCNPISGHNTLYWYLQNLGQGPELLIRYENEEAVDDSQLPKDRFSAERLKGVDSTLKIQPAELGDSAVYLCASSPGAGGGYNEQFFGPGTRLTVL.

This clone occurred once. The V and J genes are TRBV5-5 and TRBJ2-7, with 10 bases that match TRBD2. The CDR3 covers 16 residues. Germline V gene lookup returns CDR1 SGHKS and CDR2 YYEKEE (reference sequence). J gave up 4 bases and V 0 bases, and 7 bases lay outside the gene matches. This CDR3 is CASSLGIAGGPYEQYF. Here the CDR3 DNA reads TGTGCCAGCAGCTTGGGGATAGCGGGAGGACCATACGAGCAGTACTTC.

The chain uses TRBV5-1 and TRBJ2-2, with 13 nucleotides matching TRBD2. Per the germline V gene, CDR1 is SGHRS and CDR2 is YFSETQ. This CDR3 comprises 17 residues. J lost 6 bases, V lost 2 bases, and 7 bases had no gene match. The CDR3 DNA sequence: TGCGCCAGCAGCTTACTAGCGGGAGGGCCGAGGTCCGGGGAGCTGTTTTTT. Its protein is CASSLLAGGPRSGELFF.

This clone has just a few counts. This sequence joins TRBV5-1 and TRBJ1-6; 7 nucleotides align to TRBD1. The CDR3 loop spans 16 amino acids. The V gene end was trimmed by 0 bases and the J gene end by 5 bases; junction bases not matched to a gene: 5. Germline V CDR1 and CDR2: SGHRS, YFSETQ. CDR3 DNA: TGCGCCAGCAGCTTGGGCTCTGGACAGGATAATTCACCCCTCCACTTT. Its protein is CASSLGSGQDNSPLHF.

This chain joins TRBV29-1 and TRBJ1-2; D unresolved. Trimming took off 4 bases at V and 8 bases at J, with 20 bases between the two ends. Per the germline V gene, CDR1 is SQVTM and CDR2 is ANQGSEA. The CDR3 is 14 residues long. For the CDR3, the DNA is TGCAGCGTTGCAGGCGGGGATTCATCTATCGGCTACACCTTC. As protein: CSVAGGDSSIGYTF.

The rearrangement uses TRBV12-3 or TRBV12-4 and TRBJ2-2; D is unresolved. V gave up 5 bases and J gave up 2 bases, with 3 bases separating them. The CDR3 runs 12 residues. CDR3 sequence reads: CASSLNTGELFF. CDR3 sequence (DNA): TGTGCCAGCAGTCTTAACACCGGGGAGCTGTTTTTT.

The rearrangement joins TRBV7-8 to TRBJ2-1, with no clear D. The CDR3 runs 13 residues. Between the trimmed V and J ends, which lost 2 bases and 9 bases, there was a span of 11 bases. Germline lookup yields CDR1 SGHVS and CDR2 FQNEAQ. The CDR3 loop reads CASSLRLDGEQFF. In nucleotides, the CDR3 is TGTGCCAGCAGCTTACGGCTAGATGGTGAGCAGTTCTTC. Variable domain in full (rest from reference TRBV7-8 and TRBJ2-1): GAGVSQSPRYKVAKRGQDVALRCDPISGHVSLFWYQQALGQGPEFLTYFQNEAQLDKSGLPSDRFFAERPEGSVSTLKIQRTQQEDSAVYLCASSLRLDGEQFFGPGTRLTVL.

This rearrangement joins TRBV30 to TRBJ1-3, with D hard to call. The CDR3 is 15 amino acids. Germline lookup yields CDR1 GTSNPN and CDR2 SVGIG (reference sequence). Trimming removed 1 base from V and 0 bases from J, with 10 bases in between. The CDR3 bases are TGTGCCTGGAGTGGCCAGTCCTTCTCTGGAAACACCATATATTTT. Translation gives CAWSGQSFSGNTIYF.